The 31 T cell receptor beta chains given below trace back to one sample, sequenced in a study of control samples from healthy donors and cancer patients. Measured with immunoSEQ multiplex PCR; TCRdb has only the in-frame clones, and not every one. The sample includes approximately 150,000 clones, about nine tenths of them seen just once. The sequencing sample was made of blood. These TCRs come from a man under 40 in good health.

The chain links TRBV9 to TRBJ2-7, with D perhaps matching TRBD1 or TRBD2 (8 bases each). The CDR3 runs to 16 residues. V dropped 4 bases and J dropped 2 bases, with 19 bases sitting between them. Germline values: CDR1 SGDLS, CDR2 YYNGEE. The chain's CDR3 is CASSPREDRVTYEQYF. DNA of the CDR3: TGTGCCAGCAGCCCGCGGGAGGACAGGGTCACCTACGAGCAGTACTTC.

The chain couples TRBV18 to TRBJ2-7, with a possible D match to TRBD1 (6 bases). V shed 4 bases and J shed 3 bases, with 10 bases lying between them. Germline V gene lookup returns CDR1 KGHSH and CDR2 LQKENI. The CDR3 runs 13 residues. The CDR3 nucleotides are TGTGCCAGCTCACTCGGACAGAGCTACGAGCAGTACTTC. Protein: CASSLGQSYEQYF.

V and J are TRBV27 and TRBJ2-4; TRBD2 is a possible D gene (5 bases). Germline V gene sequence: CDR1 MNHEY, CDR2 SMNVEV (reference sequence). This CDR3 is 19 amino acids long. Trimming stripped 1 base from V and 1 base from J, with 20 bases between. The CDR3: CASSLFGPFSADAKNIQYF. Written as DNA, the CDR3 is TGTGCCAGCAGTTTATTTGGGCCGTTTAGCGCCGATGCCAAAAACATTCAGTACTTC.

The rearrangement links TRBV5-1 to TRBJ1-2, with D tentatively TRBD1 (6 bases). Trimming took 4 bases from V and 2 from J, leaving 12 bases between them. The V gene's germline CDR1 is SGHRS and CDR2 YFSETQ. The CDR3 sequence is 14 residues long. CDR3 DNA sequence: TGCGCCAGCAGCCTAACCGGGACAAACTATGGCTACACCTTC. This encodes CASSLTGTNYGYTF.

The chain links TRBV28 to TRBJ1-4, with TRBD1 matching 7 bases. The V gene's germline CDR1 is MDHEN and CDR2 SYDVKM. The CDR3 length is 19 residues. Trimming removed 5 bases from V and 0 bases from J; junction bases left unmatched: 15. The CDR3 is CASSPLKGQTIATNEKLFF. Here the CDR3 DNA reads TGTGCCAGCAGTCCCTTAAAGGGACAGACGATTGCAACTAATGAAAAACTGTTTTTT.

The rearrangement joins TRBV6-5 to TRBJ2-7, with 8 bases aligning to TRBD2. J was trimmed by 4 bases and V by 8 bases; bases with no gene match: 10. Germline values: CDR1 MNHEY, CDR2 SVGAGI. The CDR3 is made up of 14 amino acids. CDR3 nucleotide sequence: TGTGCCAGCCTTAGGGGCGGGGGGCGATACGAGCAGTACTTC. Translating it yields CASLRGGGRYEQYF.

The rearrangement links TRBV7-9 to TRBJ2-5; TRBD1 or TRBD2 may be the D gene (5 bases each). The CDR3 is 13 residues long. V was clipped by 5 bases and J by 4 bases, with 11 bases between them. Germline CDR1 reads SEHNR; CDR2 reads FQNEAQ (reference sequence). The CDR3 protein is CASSITGLETQYF. The CDR3 bases are TGTGCCAGCAGCATAACGGGGCTAGAGACCCAGTACTTC.

This chain links TRBV7-3 with TRBJ2-2, with D perhaps assigned TRBD1 or TRBD2 (5 bases each). V dropped 5 bases and J dropped 7 bases, with 14 bases sitting between them. The CDR3 is 14 residues long. In germline, CDR1 is SGHTA, CDR2 FQGTGA. The CDR3 DNA reads as TGTGCCAGCAGCGGTAGAAGGGGAGACGGGGAGCTGTTTTTT. Translating it yields CASSGRRGDGELFF.

This clone occurred once. The chain employs TRBV7-9 and TRBJ1-2; 8 bases are a match to TRBD1. CDR3 length: 17 amino acids. Germline-derived CDR1 and CDR2 are SEHNR and FQNEAQ (reference sequence). V trimming: 5 bases; J trimming: 4 bases; junction bases outside the gene matches: 15. The CDR3 loop is CASSLTRGGQVIYGYTF. For the CDR3, the DNA is TGTGCCAGCAGCCTCACCCGGGGGGGACAGGTCATCTATGGCTACACCTTC. Full variable domain (remainder filled in from reference TRBV7-9 and TRBJ1-2): DTGVSQNPRHKITKRGQNVTFRCDPISEHNRLYWYRQTLGQGPEFLTYFQNEAQLEKSRLLSDRFSAERPKGSFSTLEIQRTEQGDSAMYLCASSLTRGGQVIYGYTFGSGTRLTVV.

The chain recombines TRBV23-1 with TRBJ1-6; D is possibly TRBD1 (6 bases). TRBV23-1 belongs to the ORF category, with a function that is uncertain. This CDR3 is built from 19 residues. The V end lost 4 bases, the J end lost 7 bases, and 26 bases lay between the germline ends. The CDR3 here is CASSRNWGRGRINNSPLHF. CDR3 in DNA: TGCGCCAGCAGTCGAAATTGGGGGAGGGGGAGGATAAACAATTCACCCCTCCACTTT.

Comments on this clone: This CDR3 is also generated by other DNA sequences in the sample. DNA for the CDR3: TGTGCCAGCAGTCCAGGGGGCTCAGGGCGGGGCTACACCTTC. Translating gives CASSPGGSGRGYTF. This chain connects TRBV28 to TRBJ1-2; TRBD1 aligns across 8 bases. The junction had 10 bases not matched to a gene; V was cut back by 5 bases and J by 8 bases. Germline-derived CDR1 and CDR2 are MDHEN and SYDVKM. The CDR3 consists of 14 residues.

The chain combines TRBV2 with TRBJ1-4; 7 bases match TRBD1. The germline V gene encodes CDR1 SNHLY and CDR2 FYNNEI. The J segment lost 5 bases and the V segment lost 6 bases, leaving 9 bases of the junction unmatched. This CDR3 comprises 15 residues. The CDR3: CASSSWTGGNEKLFF. The CDR3 bases are TGTGCCAGCAGCTCCTGGACAGGCGGGAATGAAAAACTGTTTTTT.

V gene TRBV18 combines with J gene TRBJ2-2, with 7 nucleotides matching TRBD1. Germline CDR1 reads KGHSH; CDR2 reads LQKENI. The CDR3 has 14 residues. The J segment lost 0 bases and the V segment lost 8 bases, leaving 3 bases of the junction unmatched. DNA for the CDR3: TGTGCCAGCCCTCAGGGGGCGAACACCGGGGAGCTGTTTTTT. Its protein is CASPQGANTGELFF.

This chain uses TRBV20-1 with TRBJ2-1, with a weak D call TRBD2 (6 bases). Between the trimmed V and J ends, which lost 7 bases and 10 bases, there was a span of 14 bases. The CDR3 extends over 11 amino acids. Germline CDR1 DFQATT, CDR2 SNEGSKA (reference sequence). The CDR3 nucleotides read TGCAGTGTCCGAGCGGGCGGGGAGCAGTTCTTC. Translated, it gives CSVRAGGEQFF.

V usage is TRBV29-1 and J usage is TRBJ2-3; weak D call: TRBD2 (5 bases). This CDR3 is built from 20 residues. Per germline, CDR1 SQVTM and CDR2 ANQGSEA. The ends were cut back, 0 bases at V and 4 bases at J, with 29 bases in the middle. As DNA, the CDR3 is TGCAGCGTTGAAGATCTCCAGAAGGAAGGGCTAGCCCACCCAGCAGATACGCAGTATTTT. This gives the protein CSVEDLQKEGLAHPADTQYF.

This clone was seen once. The chain carries TRBV11-2 and TRBJ2-3; D is uncertain. This CDR3 has 13 amino acids. The germline V gene encodes CDR1 SGHAT and CDR2 FQNNGV. The ends were cut back, 5 bases at V and 4 bases at J, with 10 bases in the middle. The CDR3 DNA is TGTGCCAGCAGCCAAGTTGGCCCAGATACGCAGTATTTT. Its protein is CASSQVGPDTQYF. Full variable domain (remainder filled in from reference TRBV11-2 and TRBJ2-3): EAGVAQSPRYKIIEKRQSVAFWCNPISGHATLYWYQQILGQGPKLLIQFQNNGVVDDSQLPKDRFSAERLKGVDSTLKIQPAKLEDSAVYLCASSQVGPDTQYFGPGTRLTVL.

This chain connects TRBV4-2 to TRBJ2-3; TRBD2 matches 11 bases. Germline-derived CDR1 and CDR2 are LGHNA and YNFKEQ. Trimming removed 2 bases from V and 2 bases from J; junction bases left unmatched: 3. CDR3 length: 16 amino acids. CDR3 sequence: CASSQLTSGDTDTQYF. As DNA, the CDR3 is TGTGCCAGCAGCCAACTGACTAGCGGGGACACAGATACGCAGTATTTT.

The J gene is TRBJ2-1, the V gene TRBV14; TRBD2 matches at 15 bases. This CDR3 spans 18 amino acids. Trimming took 3 bases from V and 7 from J; bases not matched to a gene: 10. Germline V CDR1 and CDR2: SGHDN, FVKESK. The DNA for the CDR3 is TGTGCCAGCAGCCACTTAGGGACTAGCGGGGGGAGCTGGAATGAGCAGTTCTTC. It specifies CASSHLGTSGGSWNEQFF.

The gene calls are TRBV5-5 and TRBJ2-3; the match to TRBD2 covers 9 bases. Germline CDR1 and CDR2: SGHKS and YYEKEE (reference sequence). The CDR3 sequence is 17 residues long. Trimming removed 0 bases from V and 1 base from J; junction bases left unmatched: 6. The CDR3 DNA reads as TGTGCCAGCAGCTTGGGGGTAGCGGGGGCCGGCACAGATACGCAGTATTTT. As protein: CASSLGVAGAGTDTQYF. Together with reference TRBV5-5 and TRBJ2-3, the CDR3 gives the full variable domain: DAGVTQSPTHLIKTRGQQVTLRCSPISGHKSVSWYQQVLGQGPQFIFQYYEKEERGRGNFPDRFSARQFPNYSSELNVNALLLGDSALYLCASSLGVAGAGTDTQYFGPGTRLTVL.

V is TRBV2 and J is TRBJ1-4; 9 bases line up with TRBD1. The CDR3 covers 13 residues. Germline values: CDR1 SNHLY, CDR2 FYNNEI. V was pared by 4 bases and J by 6 bases, with 0 bases of the junction left unmatched. CDR3 residues: CASSGTGDEKLFF. DNA of the CDR3: TGTGCCAGCAGTGGGACAGGGGATGAAAAACTGTTTTTT.

DNA for the CDR3: TGTGCCAGCAGCCCGGGAGATACCTACGAGCAGTACTTC. Translating gives CASSPGDTYEQYF. The rearrangement joins TRBV25-1 to TRBJ2-7; TRBD2 might be the D (6 bases). Germline V CDR1 and CDR2: MGHDK, SYGVNS. The CDR3 has 13 residues. V was trimmed by 6 bases and J by 2 bases, leaving 11 bases between them.

This CDR3 is CASSGTGAGEAFF. The DNA of the CDR3 is TGTGCCAGCAGTGGTACGGGGGCTGGTGAAGCTTTCTTT. V is TRBV7-9 and J is TRBJ1-1; D possibly corresponds to TRBD1 (6 bases). CDR1 is SEHNR and CDR2 is FQNEAQ in the germline V gene (reference sequence). Trimming cost V 6 bases and J 7 bases, with 15 bases left between them. This CDR3 comprises 13 residues. Supplemented by reference TRBV7-9 and TRBJ1-1, the full variable domain reads DTGVSQNPRHKITKRGQNVTFRCDPISEHNRLYWYRQTLGQGPEFLTYFQNEAQLEKSRLLSDRFSAERPKGSFSTLEIQRTEQGDSAMYLCASSGTGAGEAFFGQGTRLTVV.

The chain carries TRBV30 and TRBJ1-5; no firm D call. V was trimmed by 1 base and J by 7 bases, leaving 11 bases between them. Germline V CDR1 and CDR2: GTSNPN, SVGIG (reference sequence). This CDR3 contains 13 residues. In nucleotides, the CDR3 is TGTGCCTGGAGTGAGGGAGGCGGGCAGCCCCAGCATTTT. Its translation is CAWSEGGGQPQHF.

Turning to this clone: Other nucleotide sequences in the sample specify the same CDR3. This chain connects TRBV9 to TRBJ1-1; no reliable D call. The V and J ends lost 0 bases and 1 base respectively, with 4 bases between them. Germline V lookup: CDR1 SGDLS, CDR2 YYNGEE. This CDR3 is built from 13 residues. CDR3 loop: CASSVGPNTEAFF. CDR3 DNA: TGTGCCAGCAGCGTAGGCCCGAACACTGAAGCTTTCTTT.

V gene TRBV11-2 combines with J gene TRBJ2-7, with D possibly TRBD2 on 6 matching bases. This CDR3 comprises 15 residues. The germline V gene encodes CDR1 SGHAT and CDR2 FQNNGV. Trimming removed 5 bases at V and 4 bases at J, with 18 bases between. The CDR3 DNA is TGTGCCAGCAGCCCATCCGCCGGGGGTCATTACGAGCAGTACTTC. This encodes CASSPSAGGHYEQYF.

The gene calls are TRBV28 and TRBJ1-2; 9 nucleotides line up with TRBD1. The V and J ends lost 5 bases and 6 bases, in that order; junction bases with no gene match: 4. This CDR3 comprises 13 residues. Germline V gives CDR1 MDHEN, CDR2 SYDVKM. The CDR3 DNA is TGTGCCAGCAGTCCGAGACAGGGGGATGGCTACACCTTC. Encoded protein: CASSPRQGDGYTF.

The chain is built from TRBV10-2 and TRBJ1-2, with TRBD1 matching over 8 bases. There are 17 residues in the CDR3. Germline-derived CDR1 and CDR2 are WSHSY and SAAADI. Trimming removed 1 base from V and 0 bases from J; junction bases left unmatched: 7. The CDR3 DNA reads TGCGCCAGCAGTGAGTGGCTACAGGGGGTCACTAACTATGGCTACACCTTC. As protein: CASSEWLQGVTNYGYTF.

The V call is TRBV5-1, the J call TRBJ1-2, with D hard to call. The CDR3 has 14 amino acids. Germline CDR1 SGHRS, CDR2 YFSETQ. Between the trimmed V and J ends, which lost 1 base and 1 base, there was a span of 8 bases. CDR3 nucleotides: TGCGCCAGCAGCTTGACAGTTTATAACTATGGCTACACCTTC. Its translation: CASSLTVYNYGYTF.

This chain links TRBV9 with TRBJ2-2; D unresolved. Trimming took 4 bases from V and 6 from J, leaving 22 bases between them. This CDR3 comprises 17 residues. In germline, CDR1 is SGDLS, CDR2 YYNGEE. CDR3 nucleotide sequence: TGTGCCAGCAGCCTCGCCTCTTACGACCCCATGCCCGGGGAGCTGTTTTTT. Translating it yields CASSLASYDPMPGELFF.

V is TRBV27 and J is TRBJ1-5; D uncertain. Trimming shortened V by 2 bases and J by 4 bases, and 9 bases separated the two germline ends. The CDR3 spans 14 residues. CDR1 and CDR2 from the germline V gene are MNHEY and SMNVEV (reference sequence). The CDR3, as DNA: TGTGCCAGCAGTTTACTCGCCGGGAATCAGCCCCAGCATTTT. This translates into CASSLLAGNQPQHF.

V and J are TRBV5-1 and TRBJ2-7, with D perhaps matching TRBD1 (6 bases). The CDR3 contains 15 residues. Germline CDR1 is SGHRS and CDR2 is YFSETQ. With 1 base removed from V and 2 bases from J, the gap between germline ends came to 13 bases. The CDR3 reads CASSLSRDTTYEQYF. The CDR3 region has the DNA TGCGCCAGCAGCTTGAGTCGGGACACAACCTACGAGCAGTACTTC.